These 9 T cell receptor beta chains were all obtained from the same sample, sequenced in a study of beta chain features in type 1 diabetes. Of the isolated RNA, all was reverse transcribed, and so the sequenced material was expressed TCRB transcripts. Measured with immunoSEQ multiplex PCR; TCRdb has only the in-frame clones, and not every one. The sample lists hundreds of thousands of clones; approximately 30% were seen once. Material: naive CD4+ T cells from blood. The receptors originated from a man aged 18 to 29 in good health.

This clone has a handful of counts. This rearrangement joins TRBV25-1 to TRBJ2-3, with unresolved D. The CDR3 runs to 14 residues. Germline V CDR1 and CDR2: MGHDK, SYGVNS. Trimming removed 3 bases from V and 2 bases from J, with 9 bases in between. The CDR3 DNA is TGTGCCAGCAGTGACGTAGGTTTCACAGATACGCAGTATTTT. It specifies CASSDVGFTDTQYF.

CDR3 nucleotides: TGTGCCAGCAGGTTGCCAGGGATTGGCCACGAGCAGTACTTC. It encodes CASRLPGIGHEQYF. V usage is TRBV28 and J usage is TRBJ2-7, with D maybe TRBD1 (5 bases). Trimming pared 6 bases from V and 5 bases from J, leaving 17 bases between. Germline V CDR1 and CDR2: MDHEN, SYDVKM. The CDR3 loop spans 14 amino acids.

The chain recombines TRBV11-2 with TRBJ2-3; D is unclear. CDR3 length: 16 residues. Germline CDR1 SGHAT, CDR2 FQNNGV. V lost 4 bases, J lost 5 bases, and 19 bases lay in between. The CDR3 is CASSSWVSLTIDTQYF. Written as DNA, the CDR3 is TGTGCCAGCAGCTCATGGGTCTCACTAACAATAGATACGCAGTATTTT.

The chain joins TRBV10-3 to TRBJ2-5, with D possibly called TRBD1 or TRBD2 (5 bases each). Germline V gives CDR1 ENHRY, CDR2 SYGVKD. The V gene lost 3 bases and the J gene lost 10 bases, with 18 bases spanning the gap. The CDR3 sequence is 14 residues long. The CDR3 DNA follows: TGTGCCATCAGTGAATCGGGGCCCCACCTGGACCAGTACTTC. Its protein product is CAISESGPHLDQYF.

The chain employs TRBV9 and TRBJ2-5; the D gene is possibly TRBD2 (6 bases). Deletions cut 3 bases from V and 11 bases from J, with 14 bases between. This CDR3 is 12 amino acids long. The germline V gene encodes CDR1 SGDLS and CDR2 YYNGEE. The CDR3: CASSAEGEEQYF. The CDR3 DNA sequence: TGTGCCAGCAGCGCTGAAGGGGAGGAGCAGTACTTC.

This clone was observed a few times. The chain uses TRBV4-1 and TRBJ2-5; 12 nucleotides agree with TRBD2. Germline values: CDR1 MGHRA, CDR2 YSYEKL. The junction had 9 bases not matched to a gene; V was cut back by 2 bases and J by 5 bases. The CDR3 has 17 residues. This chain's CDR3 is CASSQLPSGRARETQYF. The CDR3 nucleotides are TGCGCCAGCAGCCAACTGCCTAGCGGGAGGGCCAGGGAGACCCAGTACTTC.

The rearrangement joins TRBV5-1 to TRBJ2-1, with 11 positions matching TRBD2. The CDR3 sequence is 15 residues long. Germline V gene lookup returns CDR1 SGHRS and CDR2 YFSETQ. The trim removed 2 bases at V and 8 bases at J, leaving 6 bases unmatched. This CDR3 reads CASSFALAGGYEQFF. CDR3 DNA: TGCGCCAGCAGCTTCGCGCTAGCGGGAGGCTATGAGCAGTTCTTC. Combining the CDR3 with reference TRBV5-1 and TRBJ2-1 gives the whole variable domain KAGVTQTPRYLIKTRGQQVTLSCSPISGHRSVSWYQQTPGQGLQFLFEYFSETQRNKGNFPGRFSGRQFSNSRSEMNVSTLELGDSALYLCASSFALAGGYEQFFGPGTRLTVL.

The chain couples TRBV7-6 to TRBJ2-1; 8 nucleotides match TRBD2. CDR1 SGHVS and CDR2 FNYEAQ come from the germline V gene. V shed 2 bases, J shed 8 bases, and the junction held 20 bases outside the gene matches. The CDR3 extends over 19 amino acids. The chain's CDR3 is CASSLSSGPTWAEDHEQFF. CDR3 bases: TGTGCCAGCAGCTTATCTAGCGGGCCTACGTGGGCAGAGGACCATGAGCAGTTCTTC.

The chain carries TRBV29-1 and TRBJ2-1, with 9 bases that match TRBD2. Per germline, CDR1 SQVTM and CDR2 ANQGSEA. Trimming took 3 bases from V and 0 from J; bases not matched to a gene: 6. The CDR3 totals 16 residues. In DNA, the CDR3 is TGCAGCGTTGAGAAGGCTAGCGGGGTCTCCTACAATGAGCAGTTCTTC. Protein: CSVEKASGVSYNEQFF.